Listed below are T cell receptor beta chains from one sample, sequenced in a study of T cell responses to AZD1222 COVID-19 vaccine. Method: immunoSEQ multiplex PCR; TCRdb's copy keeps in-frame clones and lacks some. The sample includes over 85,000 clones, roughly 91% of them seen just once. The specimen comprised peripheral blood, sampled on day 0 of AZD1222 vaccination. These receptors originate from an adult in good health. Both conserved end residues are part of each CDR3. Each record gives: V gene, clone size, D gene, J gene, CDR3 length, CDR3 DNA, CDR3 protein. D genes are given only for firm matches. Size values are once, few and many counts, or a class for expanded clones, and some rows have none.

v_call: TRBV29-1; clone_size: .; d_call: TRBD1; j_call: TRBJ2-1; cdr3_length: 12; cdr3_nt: TGCAGCGCCGGGACAGGGTACAATGAGCAGTTCTTC; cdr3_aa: CSAGTGYNEQFF
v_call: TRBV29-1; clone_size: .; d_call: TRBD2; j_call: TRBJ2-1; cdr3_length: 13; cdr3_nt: TGCAGCGTTGAAGATAAGCGGGAGAATGAGCAGTTCTTC; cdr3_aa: CSVEDKRENEQFF
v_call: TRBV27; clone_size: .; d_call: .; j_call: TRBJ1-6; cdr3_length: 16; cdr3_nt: TGTGCCAGCAGTTTAACCCCACAGACTTATAATTCACCCCTCCACTTT; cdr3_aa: CASSLTPQTYNSPLHF
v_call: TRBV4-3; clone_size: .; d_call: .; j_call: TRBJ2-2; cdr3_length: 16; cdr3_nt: TGCGCCAGCAGCCAAGAGGGCAGACCTAACACCGGGGAGCTGTTTTTT; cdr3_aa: CASSQEGRPNTGELFF
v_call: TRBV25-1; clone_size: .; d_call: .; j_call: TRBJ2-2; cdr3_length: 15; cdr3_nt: TGTGCCAGCAGGCAGACAGGCGGAACAACCGGGGAGCTGTTTTTT; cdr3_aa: CASRQTGGTTGELFF
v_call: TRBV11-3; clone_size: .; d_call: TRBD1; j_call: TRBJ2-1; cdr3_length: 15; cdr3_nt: TGTGCCAGCAGCTTGAGGCCGACAGGGGGCGACGAGCAGTTCTTC; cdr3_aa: CASSLRPTGGDEQFF
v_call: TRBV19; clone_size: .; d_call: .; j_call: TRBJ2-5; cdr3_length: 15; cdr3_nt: TGTGCCAGTAGTATAGTAACCACAGGACAAGAGACCCAGTACTTC; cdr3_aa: CASSIVTTGQETQYF
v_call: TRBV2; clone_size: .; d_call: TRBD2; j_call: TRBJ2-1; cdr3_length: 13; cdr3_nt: TGTGCCAGCAGCGGGACTAGTGGGATTGAGCAGTTCTTC; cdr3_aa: CASSGTSGIEQFF
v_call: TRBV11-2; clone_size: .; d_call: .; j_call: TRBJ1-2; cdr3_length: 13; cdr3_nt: TGTGCCACTAGGAGGGATTTTGTGGGCGGCTACACCTTC; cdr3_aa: CATRRDFVGGYTF
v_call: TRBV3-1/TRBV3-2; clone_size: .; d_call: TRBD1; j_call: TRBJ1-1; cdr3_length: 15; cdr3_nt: TGTGCCAGCAGCCAACTCCCGGGACAGGCGTTTGAAGCTTTCTTT; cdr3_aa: CASSQLPGQAFEAFF
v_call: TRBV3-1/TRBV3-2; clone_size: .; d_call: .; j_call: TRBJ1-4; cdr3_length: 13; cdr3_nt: TGTGCCAGCAGCCAACGGGGGAATGAAAAACTGTTTTTT; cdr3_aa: CASSQRGNEKLFF
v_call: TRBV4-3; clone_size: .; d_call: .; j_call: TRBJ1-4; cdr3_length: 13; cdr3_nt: TGCGCCAGCAGCCGCGCCCAAAATGAAAAACTGTTTTTT; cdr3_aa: CASSRAQNEKLFF
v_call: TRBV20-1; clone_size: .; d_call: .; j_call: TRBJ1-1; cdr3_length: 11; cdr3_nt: TGCAGTCCCCGAATGAACACTGAAGCTTTCTTT; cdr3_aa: CSPRMNTEAFF
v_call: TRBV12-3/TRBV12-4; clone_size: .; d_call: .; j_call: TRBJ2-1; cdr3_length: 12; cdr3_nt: TGTGCCAGCACTCTACAGGGATATGAGCAGTTCTTC; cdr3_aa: CASTLQGYEQFF
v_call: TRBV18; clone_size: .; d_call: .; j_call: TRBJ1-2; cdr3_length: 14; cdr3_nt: TGTGCCAGCTCACCATCGATCGGGGGGGATGGCTACACCTTC; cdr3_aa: CASSPSIGGDGYTF
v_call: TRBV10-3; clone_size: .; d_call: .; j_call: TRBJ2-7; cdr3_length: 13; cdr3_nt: TGTGCCATCAGGGGGGGTAGCTCCTACGAGCAGTACTTC; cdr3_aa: CAIRGGSSYEQYF
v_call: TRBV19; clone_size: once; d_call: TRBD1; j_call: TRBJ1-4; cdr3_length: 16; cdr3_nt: TGTGCCAGTAGCACGACCGGGACAGGGGGCCCTGAAAAACTGTTTTTT; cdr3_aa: CASSTTGTGGPEKLFF
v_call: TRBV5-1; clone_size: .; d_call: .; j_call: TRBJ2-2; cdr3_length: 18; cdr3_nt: TGCGCCAGCAGCTTGTTTTCTGACACCGGTTTTTACACCGGGGAGCTGTTTTTT; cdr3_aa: CASSLFSDTGFYTGELFF
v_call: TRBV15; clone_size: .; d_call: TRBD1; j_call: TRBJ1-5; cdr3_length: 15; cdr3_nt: TGTGCCACCAGCGGAAACAGGGGTAGCAATCAGCCCCAGCATTTT; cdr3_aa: CATSGNRGSNQPQHF
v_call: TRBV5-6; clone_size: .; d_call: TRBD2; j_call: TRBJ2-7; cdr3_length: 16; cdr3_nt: TGTGCCAGCAGATACGGACTAGCGGGTGACTCCTACGAGCAGTACTTC; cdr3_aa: CASRYGLAGDSYEQYF